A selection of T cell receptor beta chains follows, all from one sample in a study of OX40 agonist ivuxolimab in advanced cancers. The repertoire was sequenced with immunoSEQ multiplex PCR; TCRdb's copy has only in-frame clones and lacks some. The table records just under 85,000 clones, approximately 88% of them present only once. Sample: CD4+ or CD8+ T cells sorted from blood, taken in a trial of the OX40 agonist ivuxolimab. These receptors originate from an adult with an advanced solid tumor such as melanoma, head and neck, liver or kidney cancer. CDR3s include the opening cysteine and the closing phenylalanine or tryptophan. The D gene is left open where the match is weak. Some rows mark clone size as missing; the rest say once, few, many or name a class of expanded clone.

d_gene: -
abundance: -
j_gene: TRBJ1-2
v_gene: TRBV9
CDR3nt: TGTGCCAGCAGCGTAGAGGGCGTTCCCGGCTATGGCTACACCTTC
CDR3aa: CASSVEGVPGYGYTF

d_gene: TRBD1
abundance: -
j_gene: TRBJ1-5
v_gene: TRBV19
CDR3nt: TGTGCCAGTAGTCGGGGACAGGCGAGCAATCAGCCCCAGCATTTT
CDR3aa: CASSRGQASNQPQHF

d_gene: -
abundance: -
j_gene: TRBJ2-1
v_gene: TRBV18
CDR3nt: TGTGCCAGCTCACCAACAGCTTGGGGAAATGAGCAGTTCTTC
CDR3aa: CASSPTAWGNEQFF

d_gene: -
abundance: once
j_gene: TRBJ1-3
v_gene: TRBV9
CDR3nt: TGTGCCAGCAGCTCCCAAAACACCATATATTTT
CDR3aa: CASSSQNTIYF

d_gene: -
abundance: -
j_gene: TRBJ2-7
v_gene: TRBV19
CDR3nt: TGTGCCAGTAGTATCTCAGCGGGCGGGGACGAGCAGTACTTC
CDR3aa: CASSISAGGDEQYF

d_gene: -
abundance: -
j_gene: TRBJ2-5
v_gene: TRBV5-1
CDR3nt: TGCGCCAGCAGCTTCCTGAACACGGCGGGGGAGACCCAGTACTTC
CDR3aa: CASSFLNTAGETQYF

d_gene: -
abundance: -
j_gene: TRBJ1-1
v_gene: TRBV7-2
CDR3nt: TGTGCCAGCAGCGTACAGGTAGAAGCTTTCTTT
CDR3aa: CASSVQVEAFF

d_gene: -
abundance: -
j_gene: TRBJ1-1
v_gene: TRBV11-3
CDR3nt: TGTGCCAGCCGACGCGGACCGATTGAAGCTTTCTTT
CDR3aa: CASRRGPIEAFF

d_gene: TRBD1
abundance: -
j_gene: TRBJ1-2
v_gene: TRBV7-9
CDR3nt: TGTGCCAGCAGCTTAGAGGGGGCGAGGGGCTACACCTTC
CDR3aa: CASSLEGARGYTF

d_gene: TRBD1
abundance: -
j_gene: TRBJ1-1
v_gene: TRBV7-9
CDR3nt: TGTGCCAGCAGCTTAGAGGGGGCAAGGACTGAAGCTTTCTTT
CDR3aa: CASSLEGARTEAFF

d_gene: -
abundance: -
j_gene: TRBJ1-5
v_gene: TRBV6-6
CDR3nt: TGTGCCAGCAGCGGGACCGAGGATCAGCCCCAGCATTTT
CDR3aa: CASSGTEDQPQHF

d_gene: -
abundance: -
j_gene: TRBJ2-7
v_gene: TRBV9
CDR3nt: TGTGCCAGCAGCCCGAGGGGGTCGATGGAGCAGTACTTC
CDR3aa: CASSPRGSMEQYF

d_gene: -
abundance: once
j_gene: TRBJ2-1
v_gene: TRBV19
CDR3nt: TGTGCCAGTATGACTGGTGGATACAACTCCTACAATGAGCAGTTCTTC
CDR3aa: CASMTGGYNSYNEQFF

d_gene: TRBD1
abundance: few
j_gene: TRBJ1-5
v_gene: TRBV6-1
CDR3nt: TGTGCCAGCTCGAGCACAGGGGGCTCGGGTCAGCCCCAGCATTTT
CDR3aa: CASSSTGGSGQPQHF

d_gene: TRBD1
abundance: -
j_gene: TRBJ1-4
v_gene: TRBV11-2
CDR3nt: TGTGCCAGCAGCCGGGACAGGGGAGGTAAACTGTTTTTT
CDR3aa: CASSRDRGGKLFF

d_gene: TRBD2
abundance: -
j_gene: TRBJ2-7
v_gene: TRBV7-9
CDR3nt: TGTGCCAGCAGCCCCTCTAGCGGGAGGAGGTACGAGCAGTACTTC
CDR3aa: CASSPSSGRRYEQYF

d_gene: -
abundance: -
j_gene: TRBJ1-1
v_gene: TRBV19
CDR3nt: TGTGCCAGTAGCCTCTCGGGCCTCATGAACACTGAAGCTTTCTTT
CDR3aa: CASSLSGLMNTEAFF

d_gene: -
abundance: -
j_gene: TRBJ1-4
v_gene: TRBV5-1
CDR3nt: TGCGCCAGCAGCCGGAGAACAACTAATGAAAAACTGTTTTTT
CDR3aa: CASSRRTTNEKLFF

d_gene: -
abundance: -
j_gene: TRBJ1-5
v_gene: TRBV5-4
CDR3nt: TGTGCCAGCAGCTTGGACAGCGACGGGACCCAGCATTTT
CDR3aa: CASSLDSDGTQHF

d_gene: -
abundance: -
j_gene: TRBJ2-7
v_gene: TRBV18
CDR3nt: TGTGCCAGCTCTACTAGTCTGGGGGGGCAGTACTTC
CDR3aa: CASSTSLGGQYF

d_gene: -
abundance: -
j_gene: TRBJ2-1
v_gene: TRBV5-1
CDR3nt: TGCGCCAGCGGAAGAGGGACGACCAATGACAATGAGCAGTTCTTC
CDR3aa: CASGRGTTNDNEQFF

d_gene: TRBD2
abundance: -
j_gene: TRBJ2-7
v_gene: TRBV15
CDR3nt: TGTGCCACCAGCAGGGGACTAGCGGGATACGAGCAGTACTTC
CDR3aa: CATSRGLAGYEQYF

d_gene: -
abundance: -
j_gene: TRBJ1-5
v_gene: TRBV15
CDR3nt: TGTGCCACCAGCAGAGATTCCGGGCAGCCCCAGCATTTT
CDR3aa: CATSRDSGQPQHF

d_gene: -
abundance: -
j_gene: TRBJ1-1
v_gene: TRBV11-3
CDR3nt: TGTGCCAGCAGACCTATAGGAATATCGAACACTGAAGCTTTCTTT
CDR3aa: CASRPIGISNTEAFF

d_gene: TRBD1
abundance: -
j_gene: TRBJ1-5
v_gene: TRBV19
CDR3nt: TGTGCCAGTTCCCAGGGGGGGTATCAGCCCCAGCATTTT
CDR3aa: CASSQGGYQPQHF

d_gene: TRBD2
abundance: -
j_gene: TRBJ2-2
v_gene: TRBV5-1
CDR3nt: TGCGCCAGCAGCTTGTTCGGGGGGAATGCCGGGGAGCTGTTTTTT
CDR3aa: CASSLFGGNAGELFF

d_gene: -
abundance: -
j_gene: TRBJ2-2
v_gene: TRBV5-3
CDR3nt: TGTGCCAGAAGAAACAGGGCAGCGGACACCGGGGAGCTGTTTTTT
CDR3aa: CARRNRAADTGELFF

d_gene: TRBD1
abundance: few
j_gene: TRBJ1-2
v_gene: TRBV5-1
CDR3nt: TGCGCCAGCAGCGTGGACAGGGTTGATGGCTACACCTTC
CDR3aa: CASSVDRVDGYTF

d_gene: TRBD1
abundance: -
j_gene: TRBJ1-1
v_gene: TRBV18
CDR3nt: TGTGCCAGCTCACTTAGGGGACAGGTGAACACTGAAGCTTTCTTT
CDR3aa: CASSLRGQVNTEAFF

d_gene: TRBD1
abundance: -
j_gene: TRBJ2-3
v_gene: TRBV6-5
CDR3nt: TGTGCCAGCAGTCTGACAGGGGCCACAGATACGCAGTATTTT
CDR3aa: CASSLTGATDTQYF

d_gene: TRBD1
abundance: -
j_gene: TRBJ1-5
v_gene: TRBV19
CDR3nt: TGTGCCAGTCGGTTCCGGGGGGGACAGGGAGGCCAGCCCCAGCATTTT
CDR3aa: CASRFRGGQGGQPQHF

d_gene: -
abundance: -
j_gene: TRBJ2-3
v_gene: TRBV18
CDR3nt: TGTGCCAGCTCACCCCCAGGCTCCAGCACAGATACGCAGTATTTT
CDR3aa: CASSPPGSSTDTQYF

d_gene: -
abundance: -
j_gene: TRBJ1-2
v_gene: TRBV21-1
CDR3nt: TGTGCCAGCAGCAGGGGACAGGGTACTAACTATGGCTACACCTTC
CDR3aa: CASSRGQGTNYGYTF

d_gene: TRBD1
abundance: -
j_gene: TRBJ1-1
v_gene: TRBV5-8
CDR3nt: TGTGCCAGCAGCTTCCGAACAGGGGGGCCCATGAAGCTTTTAGCTTTCTTT
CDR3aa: CASSFRTGGPMKLLAFF

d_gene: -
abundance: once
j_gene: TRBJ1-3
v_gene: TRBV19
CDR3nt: TGTGCCAGTAGTGGATGGGGTGGAGGAAACACCATATATTTT
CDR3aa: CASSGWGGGNTIYF

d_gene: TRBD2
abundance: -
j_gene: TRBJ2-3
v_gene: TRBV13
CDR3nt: TGTGCCAGCAGCCCACATAGCGGGGGGGCTCCAGATACGCAGTATTTT
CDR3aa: CASSPHSGGAPDTQYF

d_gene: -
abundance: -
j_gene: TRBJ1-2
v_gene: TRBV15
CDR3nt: TGTGCCACCAGCAGAGATGGTGGGGTGAACTATGGCTACACCTTC
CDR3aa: CATSRDGGVNYGYTF

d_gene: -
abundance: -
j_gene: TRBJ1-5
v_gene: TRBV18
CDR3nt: TGTGCCAGCCGCCCCACCGGGGATAGCAATCAGCCCCAGCATTTT
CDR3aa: CASRPTGDSNQPQHF

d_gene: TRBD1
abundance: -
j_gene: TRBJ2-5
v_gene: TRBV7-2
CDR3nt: TGTGCCAGCAGCTTGACAGGGGGCCACCAAGAGACCCAGTACTTC
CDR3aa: CASSLTGGHQETQYF

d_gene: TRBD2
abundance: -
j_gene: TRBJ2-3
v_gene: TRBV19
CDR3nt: TGTGCCAGTAGTACCACTAGCGGGAGTATATCAGATACGCAGTATTTT
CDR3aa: CASSTTSGSISDTQYF

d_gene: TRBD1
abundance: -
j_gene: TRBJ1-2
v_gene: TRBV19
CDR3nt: TGTGCCAGTAGGATCACAGGGGGCAGCCAATCTAACTATGGCTACACCTTC
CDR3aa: CASRITGGSQSNYGYTF

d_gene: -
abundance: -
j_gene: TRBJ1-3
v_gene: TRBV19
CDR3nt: TGTGCCAGTAGTCCACAGGGTGGAGTGGTAGGAAACACCATATATTTT
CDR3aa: CASSPQGGVVGNTIYF

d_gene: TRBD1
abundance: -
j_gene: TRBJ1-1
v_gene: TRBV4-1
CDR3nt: TGCGCCAGCAGGGGACAGCTGAACACTGAAGCTTTCTTT
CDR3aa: CASRGQLNTEAFF

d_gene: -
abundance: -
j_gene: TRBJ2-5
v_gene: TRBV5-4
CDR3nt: TGTGCCAGCAGCTTGACCAACCGGGGAGAGACCCAGTACTTC
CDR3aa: CASSLTNRGETQYF

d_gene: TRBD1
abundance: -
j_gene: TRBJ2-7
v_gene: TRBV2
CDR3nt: TGTGCCAGCGACAGGGCCTCCTACGAGCAGTACTTC
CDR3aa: CASDRASYEQYF

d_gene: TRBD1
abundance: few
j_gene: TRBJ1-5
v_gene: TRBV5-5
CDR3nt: TGTGCCAGCAGCTTGTTGTTGTTGTCAGGGGGCGAGCCCCAGCATTTT
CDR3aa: CASSLLLLSGGEPQHF

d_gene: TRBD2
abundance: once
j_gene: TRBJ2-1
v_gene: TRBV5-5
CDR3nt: TGTGCCAGCAGCAAAACTAGCGAGCCCTACAATGAGCAGTTCTTC
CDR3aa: CASSKTSEPYNEQFF

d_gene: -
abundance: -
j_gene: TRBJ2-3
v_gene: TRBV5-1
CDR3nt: TGCGCCAGCAGCTTACTGGACCTAGCTTATTTT
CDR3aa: CASSLLDLAYF

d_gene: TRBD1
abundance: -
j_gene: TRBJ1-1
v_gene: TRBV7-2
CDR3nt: TGTGCCAGCAGCCCGAGGACAGGCTGGGATGAAGCTTTCTTT
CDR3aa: CASSPRTGWDEAFF

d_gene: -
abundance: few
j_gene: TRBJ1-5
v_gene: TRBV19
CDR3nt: TGTGCCAGTAGTAACGGGCAATACCAGCCCCAGCATTTT
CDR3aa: CASSNGQYQPQHF

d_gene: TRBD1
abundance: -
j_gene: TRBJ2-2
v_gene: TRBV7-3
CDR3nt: TGTGCCAGCAGGTCGACAGGGCCCGGGGAGCTGTTTTTT
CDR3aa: CASRSTGPGELFF

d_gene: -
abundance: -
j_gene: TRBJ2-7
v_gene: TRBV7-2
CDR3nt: TGTGCCAGCAACGCCCAGGGTCTACACTACGAGCAGTACTTC
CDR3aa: CASNAQGLHYEQYF

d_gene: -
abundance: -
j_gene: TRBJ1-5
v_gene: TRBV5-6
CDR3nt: TGTGCCAGCAGCTCTATTGAGGGCAATCAGCCCCAGCATTTT
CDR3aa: CASSSIEGNQPQHF

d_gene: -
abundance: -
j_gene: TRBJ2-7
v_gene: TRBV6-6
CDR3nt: TGTGCCAGCAGTTACACGGGACCTCAGTACGAGCAGTACTTC
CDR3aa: CASSYTGPQYEQYF

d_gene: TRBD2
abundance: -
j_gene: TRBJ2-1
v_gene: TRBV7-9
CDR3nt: TGTGCCAGCAAAATAGCGGGAGCAAGGAATGAGCAGTTCTTC
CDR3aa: CASKIAGARNEQFF

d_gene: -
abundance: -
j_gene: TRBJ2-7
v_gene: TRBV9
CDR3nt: TGTGCCAGCAGCGTAGGGCAGGGGAGATCCTACGAGCAGTACTTC
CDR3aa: CASSVGQGRSYEQYF

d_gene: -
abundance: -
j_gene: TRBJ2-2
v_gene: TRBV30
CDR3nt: TGTGCCTGGAGCCTGGACAGCCACACCGGGGAGCTGTTTTTT
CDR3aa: CAWSLDSHTGELFF